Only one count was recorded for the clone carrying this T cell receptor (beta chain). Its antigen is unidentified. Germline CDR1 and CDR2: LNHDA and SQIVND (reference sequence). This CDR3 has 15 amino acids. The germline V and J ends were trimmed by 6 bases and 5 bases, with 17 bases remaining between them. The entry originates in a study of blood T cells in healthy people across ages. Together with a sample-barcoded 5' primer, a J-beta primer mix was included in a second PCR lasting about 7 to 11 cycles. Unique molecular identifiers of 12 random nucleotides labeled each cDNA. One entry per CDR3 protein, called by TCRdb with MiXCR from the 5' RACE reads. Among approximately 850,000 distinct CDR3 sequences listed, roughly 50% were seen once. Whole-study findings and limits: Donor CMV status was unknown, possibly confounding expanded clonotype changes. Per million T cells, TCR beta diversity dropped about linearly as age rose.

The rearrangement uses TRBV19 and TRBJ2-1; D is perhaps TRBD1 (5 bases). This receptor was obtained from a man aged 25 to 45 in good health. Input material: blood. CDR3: CASRAHPTGDNEQFF. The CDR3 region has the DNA TGTGCCAGTAGAGCCCACCCCACAGGAGACAATGAGCAGTTCTTC.